What follows are 29 T cell receptor beta chains derived from one specimen sequenced in a study of a mutant IDH1 vaccine in newly diagnosed glioma. Documented time point: week 5, during vaccination. One vaccine dose held 300 ug of mutant IDH1 20-mer peptide and came with topical imiquimod. These TCRs are of unknown antigen specificity. Sequencing was performed with immunoSEQ multiplex PCR; in TCRdb, only in-frame clones are kept and a portion is missing. The data hold approximately 51,000 clones, with over 75% observed a single time. This specimen was PBMCs, taken from a glioma patient whose treatment included an IDH1 peptide vaccine. These receptors were taken from a woman in her thirties or forties with glioma.

The chain employs TRBV7-2 and TRBJ1-2; possible D gene TRBD1, 5 bases. This CDR3 is built from 14 residues. Looked up from germline, CDR1 is SGHTA and CDR2 is FQGNSA. V was pared by 5 bases and J by 8 bases, with 18 bases between. The CDR3 loop is CASSARVSGSGYTF. The CDR3 DNA is TGTGCCAGCAGCGCCAGGGTTTCGGGGAGCGGCTACACCTTC. Full variable domain (remainder filled in from reference TRBV7-2 and TRBJ1-2): GAGVSQSPSNKVTEKGKDVELRCDPISGHTALYWYRQSLGQGLEFLIYFQGNSAPDKSGLPSDRFSAERTGGSVSTLTIQRTQQEDSAVYLCASSARVSGSGYTFGSGTRLTVV.

This clone was seen just once. V gene TRBV10-1 combines with J gene TRBJ1-2; 7 bases are shared with TRBD1. V gave up 6 bases and J gave up 5 bases; unmatched junction bases: 12. Germline V gene data show CDR1 as WNHNN and CDR2 as SYGVQD (reference sequence). The CDR3 is 15 amino acids. CDR3 loop: CASRAGGFRTYGYTF. DNA for the CDR3: TGCGCCAGCAGGGCAGGGGGGTTTCGGACTTATGGCTACACCTTC.

The count of this clone is one. This chain uses TRBV29-1 with TRBJ2-5, with no clear D. Trimming removed 4 bases at V and 2 bases at J, with 5 bases between. The length of the CDR3 is 11 residues. CDR1 and CDR2 (germline): SQVTM, ANQGSEA. The CDR3 is CSVASQETQYF. The CDR3 nucleotides are TGCAGCGTTGCAAGTCAAGAGACCCAGTACTTC.

V and J are TRBV2 and TRBJ2-7; no definite D call. Trimming removed 3 bases at V and 4 bases at J, with 13 bases between. The V gene's germline CDR1 is SNHLY and CDR2 FYNNEI. CDR3 length: 14 residues. The CDR3 sequence is CASSEWVDTYEQYF. CDR3 nucleotide sequence: TGTGCCAGCAGTGAGTGGGTGGATACGTACGAGCAGTACTTC. Using reference TRBV2 and TRBJ2-7 for the parts outside the CDR3, the full variable domain is EPEVTQTPSHQVTQMGQEVILRCVPISNHLYFYWYRQILGQKVEFLVSFYNNEISEKSEIFDDQFSVERPDGSNFTLKIRSTKLEDSAMYFCASSEWVDTYEQYFGPGTRLTVT.

This clone was seen a handful of times. J is TRBJ1-5 and V is TRBV5-1; 8 nucleotides match TRBD1. The CDR3 spans 14 residues. CDR1 SGHRS and CDR2 YFSETQ come from the germline V gene. V trimming: 4 bases; J trimming: 4 bases; junction bases outside the gene matches: 4. The CDR3 nucleotides are TGCGCCAGCAGCCTGGGACAGGAGAATCAGCCCCAGCATTTT. It codes for CASSLGQENQPQHF.

CDR3 amino acids: CASSLGGLARETQYF. CDR3 coding DNA: TGTGCCAGCAGCTTAGGCGGCCTAGCCCGAGAGACCCAGTACTTC. The genes are TRBV11-2 and TRBJ2-5; TRBD2 is a possible D gene (5 bases). The germline CDR1 and CDR2 sequences are SGHAT and FQNNGV. This CDR3 has 15 amino acids. V lost 1 base to trimming and J lost 4 bases, with 13 bases between them.

The rearrangement joins TRBV6-6 to TRBJ2-5, with TRBD2 matching over 12 bases. The CDR3 has 16 residues. V lost 5 bases to trimming and J lost 8 bases; unmatched junction nucleotides: 12. CDR1 is MNHNY, CDR2 SVGAGI, per germline (reference sequence). CDR3 sequence (DNA): TGTGCCAGCAGTCCCCGACTAGCGGGGGAAGGCCCAACCCAGTACTTC. Its protein is CASSPRLAGEGPTQYF.

This clone was detected only a few times. This chain connects TRBV6-5 to TRBJ1-1; D unclear. This CDR3 contains 11 residues. Per the germline V gene, CDR1 is MNHEY and CDR2 is SVGAGI. Trimming removed 7 bases at V and 0 bases at J, with 3 bases between. The CDR3 loop reads CASKMNTEAFF. CDR3 bases: TGTGCCAGCAAAATGAACACTGAAGCTTTCTTT.

V and J are TRBV15 and TRBJ2-3; D is unclear. Germline V lookup: CDR1 LNHNV, CDR2 YYDKDF (reference sequence). The CDR3 runs to 17 residues. Between the trimmed V and J ends, which lost 0 bases and 5 bases, there was a span of 18 bases. The CDR3 spells CATSRDPGHPIQDTQYF. The CDR3, as DNA: TGTGCCACCAGCAGAGACCCGGGCCACCCAATTCAAGATACGCAGTATTTT.

This clone has just a few counts. The chain is built from TRBV5-4 and TRBJ1-3; possible D gene TRBD1, 5 bases. Deletions cut 0 bases from V and 4 bases from J, with 11 bases between. Germline assignment: CDR1 SGHNT and CDR2 YYREEE (reference sequence). The CDR3 covers 15 residues. The CDR3 sequence: CASSLAGGDGNTIYF. The CDR3 bases are TGTGCCAGCAGCTTGGCCGGGGGGGACGGAAACACCATATATTTT.

This clone was recorded only once. V usage is TRBV5-1 and J usage is TRBJ2-7; D perhaps matches TRBD1 (5 bases). The CDR3 contains 14 residues. Trimming pared 0 bases from V and 5 bases from J, leaving 12 bases between. The germline V gene has CDR1 SGHRS and CDR2 YFSETQ. CDR3 coding DNA: TGCGCCAGCAGCTTGGGGCAGGGTATAAACGAGCAGTACTTC. It encodes CASSLGQGINEQYF.

The chain couples TRBV19 to TRBJ1-5; D is possibly TRBD1 (6 bases). There are 12 residues in the CDR3. Germline CDR1 and CDR2: LNHDA and SQIVND (reference sequence). V shed 4 bases and J shed 9 bases, with 10 bases lying between them. The DNA for the CDR3 is TGTGCCAGTAGTACTACGACAGGGCCCCAGCATTTT. Translating it yields CASSTTTGPQHF.

The genes are TRBV2 and TRBJ1-1; the D gene is possibly TRBD1 (6 bases). Per the germline V gene, CDR1 is SNHLY and CDR2 is FYNNEI. V shed 3 bases and J shed 11 bases, with 10 bases lying between them. The CDR3 is 11 residues long. The chain's CDR3 is CASSEHRAAFF. The DNA for the CDR3 is TGTGCCAGCAGTGAGCACAGGGCGGCTTTCTTT. Drawing the rest from reference TRBV2 and TRBJ1-1, the complete variable domain is EPEVTQTPSHQVTQMGQEVILRCVPISNHLYFYWYRQILGQKVEFLVSFYNNEISEKSEIFDDQFSVERPDGSNFTLKIRSTKLEDSAMYFCASSEHRAAFFGQGTRLTVV.

A single count supports this clone. The gene calls are TRBV7-6 and TRBJ2-3; TRBD2 is a possible D gene (6 bases). V was cut by 2 bases and J by 0 bases, with 12 bases left in between. Germline CDR1 SGHVS, CDR2 FNYEAQ. The CDR3 contains 16 residues. This chain's CDR3 is CASSLRLVGSTDTQYF. CDR3 coding DNA: TGTGCCAGCAGCTTACGACTAGTAGGTAGCACAGATACGCAGTATTTT.

This clone has only one observation. This chain connects TRBV28 to TRBJ1-2, with D possibly being TRBD1 (5 bases). The germline V gene has CDR1 MDHEN and CDR2 SYDVKM. The CDR3 totals 14 residues. Trimming left V 8 bases short and J 8 bases short, with 21 bases between. In nucleotides, the CDR3 is TGTGCCAGCGTACTCGGGACCCTCGGCGGGGGCTACACCTTC. Translating it yields CASVLGTLGGGYTF.

The rearrangement joins TRBV6-5 to TRBJ2-7; D gene uncertain. The CDR3 is 16 amino acids. V lost 0 bases and J 2 bases, leaving 14 bases between the germline ends. The germline V gene encodes CDR1 MNHEY and CDR2 SVGAGI. CDR3 sequence: CASSYSIGQTTYEQYF. DNA of the CDR3: TGTGCCAGCAGTTACTCGATTGGCCAGACGACCTACGAGCAGTACTTC.

The chain couples TRBV29-1 to TRBJ2-5; 7 bases align to TRBD2. This CDR3 comprises 16 residues. V dropped 7 bases and J dropped 4; count of bases not matched to a gene: 18. Looked up from germline, CDR1 is SQVTM and CDR2 is ANQGSEA. In DNA, the CDR3 is TGCAGCGGCGGCCCAACTAGTAAGGGAGGGTCAGAGACCCAGTACTTC. Encoded protein: CSGGPTSKGGSETQYF.

This clone was picked up a small number of times. This chain joins TRBV7-9 and TRBJ1-2, with D possibly matching TRBD1 (6 bases). Trimming removed 8 bases at V and 6 bases at J, with 22 bases between. The germline gives CDR1 SEHNR, CDR2 FQNEAQ (reference sequence). The CDR3 consists of 15 residues. The CDR3 protein is CASRPGAGQGDGYTF. The CDR3 nucleotides are TGTGCCAGCCGCCCCGGGGCGGGACAAGGAGATGGCTACACCTTC.

The rearrangement joins TRBV7-9 to TRBJ2-2, with 8 bases that match TRBD1. V lost 3 bases to trimming and J lost 5 bases; unmatched junction nucleotides: 5. Germline values: CDR1 SEHNR, CDR2 FQNEAQ (reference sequence). This CDR3 has 15 amino acids. The CDR3 DNA sequence: TGTGCCAGCAGCTTTGACAGGGGATGGACCGGGGAGCTGTTTTTT. This codes for CASSFDRGWTGELFF.

V is TRBV5-4 and J is TRBJ2-5; D is possibly TRBD2 (5 bases). CDR1 and CDR2 (germline): SGHNT, YYREEE (reference sequence). This CDR3 is built from 13 residues. V shed 2 bases and J shed 5 bases, with 10 bases lying between them. The CDR3 region is CASSFKGGETQYF. In DNA form, the CDR3 reads TGTGCCAGCAGCTTCAAAGGAGGCGAGACCCAGTACTTC.

In this sample, this clone turned up once. The chain carries TRBV30 and TRBJ1-2, with unresolved D. This CDR3 comprises 12 residues. Trimming removed 8 bases from V and 8 bases from J, with 18 bases in between. Per germline, CDR1 GTSNPN and CDR2 SVGIG (reference sequence). The CDR3 protein is CAGRLAVGGYTF. The CDR3 DNA follows: TGTGCCGGGCGCCTTGCGGTGGGAGGCTACACCTTC.

This clone was observed a single time. The V and J genes are TRBV10-1 and TRBJ2-7, with 7 bases fitting TRBD2. V shed 4 bases, J shed 2 bases, and the junction held 5 bases outside the gene matches. This CDR3 is 14 amino acids long. The germline CDR1 and CDR2 sequences are WNHNN and SYGVQD (reference sequence). The CDR3 loop reads CASSGPGGAYEQYF. Here the CDR3 DNA reads TGCGCCAGCAGTGGCCCGGGGGGTGCCTACGAGCAGTACTTC.

The table lists this clone with a few counts. The rearrangement joins TRBV14 to TRBJ1-6; TRBD1 agrees at 9 bases. Germline CDR1 SGHDN, CDR2 FVKESK. V lost 4 bases and J lost 11; bases outside the gene matches: 9. The CDR3 covers 15 residues. CDR3 loop: CASSPRDRAWPPLHF. The CDR3 DNA sequence: TGTGCCAGCAGCCCGCGGGACAGGGCATGGCCACCCCTCCACTTT.

J is TRBJ2-7 and V is TRBV18; D is perhaps TRBD1 or TRBD2 (5 bases each). This CDR3 region has 17 residues. V lost 2 bases to trimming and J lost 2 bases, with 19 bases between them. Germline V gene lookup returns CDR1 KGHSH and CDR2 LQKENI. CDR3 sequence (DNA): TGTGCCAGCTCACCAAGGGGACCCGGGCCTGATCCCTACGAGCAGTACTTC. Translating gives CASSPRGPGPDPYEQYF.

The rearrangement joins TRBV27 to TRBJ2-7; no firm D call. Germline CDR1 reads MNHEY; CDR2 reads SMNVEV (reference sequence). This CDR3 has 13 amino acids. Trimming cost V 6 bases and J 1 base, with 10 bases left between them. CDR3 sequence reads: CASRPLRSYEQYF. CDR3 nucleotide sequence: TGTGCCAGCAGGCCCCTCAGGTCCTACGAGCAGTACTTC.

This chain connects TRBV4-3 to TRBJ2-3, with TRBD2 matching over 9 bases. The CDR3 has 15 amino acids. V shed 4 bases and J 2 bases; nucleotides not matched to a gene: 4. Germline loops: CDR1 LGHNA, CDR2 YSLEER. This chain's CDR3 is CASSPSGIDTDTQYF. CDR3 nucleotide sequence: TGCGCCAGCAGCCCTAGCGGGATAGACACAGATACGCAGTATTTT.

This sequence joins TRBV14 and TRBJ1-1; D gene uncertain. CDR1 SGHDN and CDR2 FVKESK come from the germline V gene. The V gene lost 1 base and the J gene lost 6 bases, with 9 bases spanning the gap. CDR3 size: 13 residues. In DNA form, the CDR3 reads TGTGCCAGCAGCCAAGCAGCTGCCTCTGAAGCTTTCTTT. Translated, it gives CASSQAAASEAFF.

The J gene is TRBJ1-2, the V gene TRBV18, with 7 bases aligning to TRBD1. This CDR3 spans 13 amino acids. The junction had 7 bases not matched to a gene; V was cut back by 4 bases and J by 8 bases. Germline V gene lookup returns CDR1 KGHSH and CDR2 LQKENI. The CDR3 DNA is TGTGCCAGCTCACAGGACAGGCTAGACGGCTACACCTTC. Translated: CASSQDRLDGYTF.

V is TRBV5-1 and J is TRBJ2-3, with TRBD1 as a possible D gene (6 bases). The CDR3 loop spans 16 amino acids. The germline CDR1 and CDR2 sequences are SGHRS and YFSETQ. V lost 5 bases, J lost 7 bases, and 23 bases lay in between. For the CDR3, the DNA is TGCGCCAGCAGGTATGGGACACCCGTTTCCCTTCATACGCAGTATTTT. Protein sequence: CASRYGTPVSLHTQYF.